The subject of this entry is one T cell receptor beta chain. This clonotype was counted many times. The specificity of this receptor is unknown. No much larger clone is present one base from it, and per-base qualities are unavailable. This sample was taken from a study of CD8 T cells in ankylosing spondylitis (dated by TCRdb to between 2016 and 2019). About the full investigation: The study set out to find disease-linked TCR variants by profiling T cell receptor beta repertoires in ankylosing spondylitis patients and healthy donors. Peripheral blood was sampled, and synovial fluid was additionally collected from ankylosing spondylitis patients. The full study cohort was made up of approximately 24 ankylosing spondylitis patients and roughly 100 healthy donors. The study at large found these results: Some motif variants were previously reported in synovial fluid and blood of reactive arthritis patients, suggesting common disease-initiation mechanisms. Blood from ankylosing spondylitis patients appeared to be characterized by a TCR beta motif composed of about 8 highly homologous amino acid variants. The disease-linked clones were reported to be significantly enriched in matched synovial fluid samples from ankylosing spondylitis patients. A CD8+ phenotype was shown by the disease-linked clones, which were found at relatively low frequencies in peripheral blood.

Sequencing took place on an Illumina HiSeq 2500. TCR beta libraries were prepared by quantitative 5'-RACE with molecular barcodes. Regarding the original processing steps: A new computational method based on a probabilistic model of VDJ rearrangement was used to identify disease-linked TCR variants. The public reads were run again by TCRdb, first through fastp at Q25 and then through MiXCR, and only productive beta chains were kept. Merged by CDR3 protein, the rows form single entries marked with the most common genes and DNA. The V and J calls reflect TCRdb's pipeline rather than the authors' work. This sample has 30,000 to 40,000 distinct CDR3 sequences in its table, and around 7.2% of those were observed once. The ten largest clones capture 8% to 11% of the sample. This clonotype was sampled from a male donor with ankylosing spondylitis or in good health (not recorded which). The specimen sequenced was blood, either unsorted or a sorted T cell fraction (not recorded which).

The CDR3 protein: CASSFIQTSGYTF. The nucleotides read TGTGCCAGCAGTTTCATCCAAACCAGCGGCTACACCTTC. The rearrangement combines TRBV28 with TRBJ1-2, with an unclear D gene assignment. V and J are truncated by 3 bases and 8 bases respectively, leaving an intervening sequence of 13 bases. CDR1 and CDR2, per the germline V gene, are MDHEN and SYDVKM. The CDR3, cysteine through phenylalanine, is 13 amino acids long. The only DNA kept is the CDR3, 39 bases in frame from the first base.